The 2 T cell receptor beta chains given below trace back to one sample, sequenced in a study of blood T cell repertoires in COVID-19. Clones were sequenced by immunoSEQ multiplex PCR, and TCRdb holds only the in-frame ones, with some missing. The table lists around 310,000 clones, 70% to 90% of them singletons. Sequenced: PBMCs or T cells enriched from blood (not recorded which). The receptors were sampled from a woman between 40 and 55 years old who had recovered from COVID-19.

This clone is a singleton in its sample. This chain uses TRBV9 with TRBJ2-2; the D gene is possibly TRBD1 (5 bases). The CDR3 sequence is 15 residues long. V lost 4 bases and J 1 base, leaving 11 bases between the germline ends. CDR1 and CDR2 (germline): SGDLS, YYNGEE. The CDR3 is CASSRNQGNTGELFF. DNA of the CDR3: TGTGCCAGCAGCCGCAACCAGGGGAACACCGGGGAGCTGTTTTTT.

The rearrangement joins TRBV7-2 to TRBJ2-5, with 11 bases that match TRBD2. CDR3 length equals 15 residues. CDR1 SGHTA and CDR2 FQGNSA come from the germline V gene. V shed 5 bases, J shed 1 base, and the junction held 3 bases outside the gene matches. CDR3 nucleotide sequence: TGTGCCAGCAGCCCGACTAGCGGGGCCCAAGAGACCCAGTACTTC. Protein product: CASSPTSGAQETQYF.